The clone carrying this T cell receptor (beta chain) showed up just a few times. Its antigen is not identified. PCR was performed a second time for about 6 to 12 cycles using a sample-barcoded 5' primer and a J-beta primer mix. A single record per CDR3 protein comes from TCRdb applying MiXCR to the 5' RACE reads. The sample has 800,000 to 950,000 distinct CDR3 sequences; about 28% are singletons. This entry comes from a study of blood T cells in healthy people across ages. CDR1 and CDR2 from the germline V gene are DFQATT and SNEGSKA (reference sequence). Between the trimmed V and J ends, which lost 0 bases and 7 bases, there was a span of 12 bases. The CDR3 extends over 13 amino acids. The study, taken as a whole, reports: PBMCs that were unsorted prevented a conclusive naive versus antigen-experienced comparison. TCR beta diversity tracked closely with naive T cell percentage.

The same sample was also used in a study of T cells of mothers and their children.

This chain joins TRBV20-1 and TRBJ1-2; D gene unclear. This TCR was sampled from a woman between 35 and 50 years old in good health. Sequencing used blood. Here the CDR3 reads CSARDKRVGGYTF. In DNA form, the CDR3 reads TGCAGTGCTAGAGATAAAAGGGTTGGTGGCTACACCTTC.